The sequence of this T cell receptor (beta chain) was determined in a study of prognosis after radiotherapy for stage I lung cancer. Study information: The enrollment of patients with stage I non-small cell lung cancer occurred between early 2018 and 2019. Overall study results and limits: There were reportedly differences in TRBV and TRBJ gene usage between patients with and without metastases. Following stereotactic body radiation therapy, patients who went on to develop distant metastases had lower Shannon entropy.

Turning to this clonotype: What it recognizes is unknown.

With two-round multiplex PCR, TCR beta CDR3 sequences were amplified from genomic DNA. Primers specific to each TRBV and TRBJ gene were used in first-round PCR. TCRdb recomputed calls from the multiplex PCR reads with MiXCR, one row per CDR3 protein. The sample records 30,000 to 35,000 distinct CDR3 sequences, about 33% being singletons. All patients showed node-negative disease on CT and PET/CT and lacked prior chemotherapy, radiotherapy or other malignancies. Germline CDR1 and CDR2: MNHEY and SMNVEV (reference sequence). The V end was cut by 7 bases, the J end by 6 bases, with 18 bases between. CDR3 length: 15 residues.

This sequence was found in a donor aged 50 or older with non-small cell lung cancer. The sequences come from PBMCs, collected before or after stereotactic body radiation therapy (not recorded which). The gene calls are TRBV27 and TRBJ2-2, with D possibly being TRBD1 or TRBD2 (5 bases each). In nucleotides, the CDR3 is TGTGCCAGCATCCAGACTATTCAAGGGGCCGGGGAGCTGTTTTTT. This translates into CASIQTIQGAGELFF.